These T cell receptor beta chains were read from a single sample in a study of T cells in Graves' hyperthyroidism and ophthalmopathy. TCRdb analysed the multiplex PCR reads with MiXCR anew, one entry per CDR3 protein. The data show around 580,000 distinct CDR3 sequences, more than 45% seen once. Sequenced sample: peripheral blood or thyroid tissue (not recorded which). Every receptor here comes from a woman between 18 and 29 years old with Graves' hyperthyroidism. Each CDR3 is given with its conserved first and last residue. A D gene is named only where the DNA matches it firmly. Clone size is not always given. Where it is, it says once, few, many or a class for expanded clones.

>TRBV7-9|-|many|TRBJ1-2
CASSLTGTVDYGYTF
TGTGCCAGCAGCCTGACTGGGACCGTTGACTATGGCTACACCTTC
>TRBV14|-|-|TRBJ1-2
CASSLGGGRNGYTF
TGTGCCAGCAGCCTCGGCGGGGGCCGGAATGGCTACACCTTC
>TRBV2|-|-|TRBJ2-7
CASRTVTYEQYF
TGTGCCAGCAGGACAGTGACCTACGAGCAGTACTTC
>TRBV27|-|many|TRBJ1-1
CASSDPGVVEAFF
TGTGCCAGCAGCGATCCCGGGGTGGTTGAAGCTTTCTTT
>TRBV30|TRBD1|-|TRBJ2-7
CAWGTGDEQYF
TGTGCCTGGGGGACAGGGGACGAGCAGTACTTC
>TRBV5-1|TRBD2|-|TRBJ2-7
CASSFPSGKPYEQYF
TGCGCCAGCAGCTTCCCTAGCGGGAAACCCTACGAGCAGTACTTC
>TRBV15|-|many|TRBJ1-1
CATSPTDTEAFF
TGTGCCACCAGCCCTACGGACACTGAAGCTTTCTTT
>TRBV20-1|-|-|TRBJ2-6
CSARVWARANVLTF
TGCAGTGCTAGAGTGTGGGCGCGGGCCAACGTCCTGACTTTC
>TRBV7-6|-|-|TRBJ2-1
CASSLDHEQFF
TGTGCCAGCAGCTTGGACCATGAGCAGTTCTTC
>TRBV4-3|-|-|TRBJ2-6
CASSQDRSASGANVLTF
TGCGCCAGCAGCCAAGATCGGTCAGCCTCTGGGGCTAACGTCCTGACTTTC
>TRBV20-1|-|once|TRBJ2-5
CSARDLMRWWSQETQYF
TGCAGTGCTAGAGATCTCATGCGGTGGTGGTCCCAAGAGACCCAGTACTTC
>TRBV19|-|many|TRBJ1-2
CASRLVGAYGYTF
TGTGCCAGTAGACTGGTAGGGGCCTATGGCTACACCTTC
>TRBV12-3/TRBV12-4|-|-|TRBJ2-6
CASSRRAYVLTF
TGTGCCAGCAGTCGCAGGGCCTACGTCCTGACTTTC
>TRBV19|TRBD1|-|TRBJ2-6
CASSTQTGIGGANVLTF
TGTGCCAGTAGTACCCAGACAGGGATCGGTGGGGCCAACGTCCTGACTTTC
>TRBV11-1|-|few|TRBJ2-7
CASSPGIPYEQYF
TGTGCCAGCTCTCCCGGGATCCCCTACGAGCAGTACTTC
>TRBV11-3|-|-|TRBJ2-7
CASSLGGTVYEQYF
TGTGCCAGCAGCTTAGGGGGGACCGTCTACGAGCAGTACTTC
>TRBV15|-|many|TRBJ2-7
CATSRERINSYEQYF
TGTGCCACCAGCAGAGAACGGATAAACTCCTACGAGCAGTACTTC
>TRBV7-3|TRBD2|many|TRBJ2-2
CASSTLGLAGTGELFF
TGTGCCAGCAGCACCCTCGGACTAGCCGGTACGGGGGAGCTGTTTTTT
>TRBV9|TRBD2|-|TRBJ2-2
CASSLAGGDTGELSW
TGTGCCAGCAGCTTGGCGGGAGGGGACACCGGGGAGCTGTCTTGG
>TRBV29-1|TRBD1|-|TRBJ1-6
CSSGQGRNSPLHF
TGCAGCTCTGGACAGGGACGTAATTCACCCCTCCACTTT
>TRBV25-1|-|-|TRBJ2-7
CATQRWRVASEEQYF
TGTGCTACACAACGTTGGAGGGTTGCGTCTGAAGAGCAGTACTTC
>TRBV20-1|TRBD1|-|TRBJ1-6
CSASSTGMVSPLHF
TGCAGTGCTAGCTCGACAGGGATGGTTTCACCCCTCCACTTT
>TRBV19|-|-|TRBJ2-1
CASSIWDEQFF
TGTGCCAGTAGTATTTGGGATGAGCAGTTCTTC
>TRBV20-1|TRBD2|-|TRBJ2-7
CSAREVRLAGGYDEQYF
TGCAGTGCTAGAGAGGTTCGGCTAGCGGGGGGGTACGACGAGCAGTACTTC